This T cell receptor (beta chain) was sequenced in a study of T cell responses to AZD1222 COVID-19 vaccine. Germline values: CDR1 SGHDT, CDR2 YYEEEE. The CDR3 covers 17 residues. Trimming took off 3 bases at V and 0 bases at J, with 15 bases between the two ends. Sequencing used immunoSEQ multiplex PCR; TCRdb keeps in-frame clones, though not all of them. This sample has some 100,000 clones; approximately 90% occur once, and the top ten carry around 3.2%. Findings and limits, study-wide: The study sampled repertoires only after the peak T cell response.

With respect to this clone: Its antigen is not known.

Analysis merged second doses at about 4 or about 12 weeks. The source is an adult who received the AZD1222 COVID-19 vaccine. The source material was peripheral blood, sampled 28 days after the second AZD1222 dose. V gene TRBV5-6 combines with J gene TRBJ1-4; D is unclear. In nucleotides, the CDR3 is TGTGCCAGCAGCTCCTGGACCCTATATGCAACTAATGAAAAACTGTTTTTT. Translation: CASSSWTLYATNEKLFF.